This TCR beta chain was captured in a study of blood T cell repertoires in COVID-19. Donors were grouped by their self-reported clinical history. The CDR3 sequence is 15 residues long. Germline CDR1 reads SGHRS; CDR2 reads YFSETQ. V lost 4 bases, J lost 8 bases, and 8 bases stayed unmatched. Authors' analysis steps: For nucleated cells, counts were estimated from reference gene primer amplification. The method was immunoSEQ multiplex PCR; TCRdb's version includes in-frame clones alone and lacks a portion of them. V, J and clone size are those of that table, while D and trimming were read from the DNA. The repertoire holds 150,000 to 200,000 clones, with around 82% as singletons.

The sequencing input was PBMCs or T cells enriched from blood (not recorded which). The chain recombines TRBV5-1 with TRBJ2-4; 11 bases match TRBD2. The clonotype originates from a woman between 55 and 75 years old with acute COVID-19. DNA of the CDR3: TGCGCCAGCAGCCAACTAGCGGGGGACGGGTACATTCAGTACTTC. Amino acids: CASSQLAGDGYIQYF.